The clone carrying this T cell receptor beta chain was seen only a few times. This record comes from a study of blood T cell repertoires in COVID-19. Repertoires were generated with immunoSEQ multiplex PCR, while TCRdb's copy carries only in-frame clones and drops some. The data contain 200,000 to 300,000 clones, less than 90% of them singletons. The TCR was taken from a man aged 60 to 69 with acute or convalescent COVID-19. The specimen sequenced was peripheral blood.

The DNA of the CDR3 is TGTGCCAGCAGCTTGGCGGCGGGGAGGAATGGGTATGAGCAGTTCTTC. Translated: CASSLAAGRNGYEQFF. V gene TRBV5-4 combines with J gene TRBJ2-1, with D possibly matching TRBD2 (6 bases). Trimming took off 0 bases at V and 8 bases at J, with 18 bases between the two ends. Germline assignment: CDR1 SGHNT and CDR2 YYREEE (reference sequence). The length of the CDR3 is 16 residues.